This TCR beta chain was sequenced during a study of shared clonotypes between healthy human individuals. The study's findings and limits: Relative to clonotypes present in all four donors, those not shared had lower generation probabilities.

None of the donors, who were healthy HIV-negative adults, had recently had acute infections or vaccinations. Per the original data handling: Filtering differed, since immunoSEQ gave only junction sequences and no quality scores. TCRdb's copy holds only in-frame clones and misses some; the assay was immunoSEQ multiplex PCR. V and J calls and clone size are as listed in that table; D and trimming were resolved from the DNA. Of approximately 980,000 clones in the sample, approximately 80% were seen once. Of note for this clone: The target antigen is unknown.

Germline CDR1 SGHTS, CDR2 YDEGEE. The CDR3 covers 13 residues. The trim removed 7 bases at V and 1 base at J, leaving 4 bases unmatched. The clonotype originates from a man between 18 and 29 years old in good health. The sample consisted of memory CD4+ T cells sorted from blood. The subset was: CD45RA-negative fraction. The chain employs TRBV5-8 and TRBJ2-7; 8 positions agree with TRBD1. The CDR3 is CASLRTGSYEQYF. In nucleotides, the CDR3 is TGTGCCAGCCTTCGGACAGGGTCCTACGAGCAGTACTTC.